What follows are 28 T cell receptor beta chains derived from one specimen sequenced in a study of a mutant IDH1 vaccine in newly diagnosed glioma. Time point in this sample: week 11, during vaccination. In the vaccine, a single dose held 300 ug of the mutant IDH1 20-mer peptide, along with topical imiquimod. Their cognate antigens are unknown. Using immunoSEQ multiplex PCR, the repertoire was profiled, and TCRdb retains in-frame clones only, with some absent. The sample records around 100,000 clones, roughly 90% being singletons. The sequencing here drew on PBMCs, taken from a glioma patient whose treatment included an IDH1 peptide vaccine. The receptors stem from a woman aged 45-59 years with glioma.

The rearrangement uses TRBV5-4 and TRBJ1-1; a possible D gene is TRBD1 (5 bases). Germline CDR1 SGHNT, CDR2 YYREEE (reference sequence). The CDR3 length is 14 residues. The ends were cut back, 2 bases at V and 4 bases at J, with 12 bases in the middle. CDR3: CASSFLSGGTEAFF. For the CDR3, the DNA is TGTGCCAGCAGCTTCCTCTCCGGGGGCACTGAAGCTTTCTTT.

The chain recombines TRBV30 with TRBJ2-5; the D gene could be TRBD1 or TRBD2 (5 bases each). Trimming removed 3 bases from V and 3 bases from J, with 14 bases in between. Germline CDR1 and CDR2: GTSNPN and SVGIG (reference sequence). The CDR3 contains 14 residues. Written as DNA, the CDR3 is TGTGCCTGGAGATCCGGGACGGCTAAAGAGACCCAGTACTTC. This codes for CAWRSGTAKETQYF.

The genes are TRBV7-8 and TRBJ2-7; tentatively, D is TRBD1 (6 bases). This CDR3 comprises 14 residues. V shed 1 base and J shed 3 bases, with 10 bases lying between them. The V gene's germline CDR1 is SGHVS and CDR2 FQNEAQ. CDR3: CASSLETGDYEQYF. The CDR3 DNA reads as TGTGCCAGCAGCTTAGAGACAGGAGACTACGAGCAGTACTTC.

This rearrangement joins TRBV7-9 to TRBJ1-1; no definite D call. The V gene's germline CDR1 is SEHNR and CDR2 FQNEAQ (reference sequence). With 3 bases removed from V and 0 bases from J, the gap between germline ends came to 11 bases. The CDR3 has 15 amino acids. CDR3 region: CASSFWQEMNTEAFF. CDR3 coding DNA: TGTGCCAGCAGCTTCTGGCAGGAAATGAACACTGAAGCTTTCTTT.

V and J are TRBV9 and TRBJ2-7; D possibly uses TRBD1 or TRBD2 (5 bases each). Trimming shortened V by 3 bases and J by 6 bases, and 10 bases separated the two germline ends. CDR3 length: 12 amino acids. Germline V gene sequence: CDR1 SGDLS, CDR2 YYNGEE. CDR3 coding DNA: TGTGCCAGCAGCGCCGGGACGACCGAGCAGTACTTC. It yields the protein CASSAGTTEQYF.

The chain uses TRBV28 and TRBJ2-1; either TRBD1 or TRBD2 may supply D (5 bases each). Germline CDR1 reads MDHEN; CDR2 reads SYDVKM. Deletions cut 3 bases from V and 15 bases from J, with 12 bases between. This CDR3 comprises 11 residues. This CDR3 is CASSFNGARFF. As DNA, the CDR3 is TGTGCCAGCAGTTTTAACGGGGCGCGGTTCTTC.

The chain couples TRBV6-1 to TRBJ1-5; tentative D call: TRBD1 (5 bases). The CDR3 length is 15 residues. Trimming shortened V by 7 bases and J by 0 bases, and 13 bases separated the two germline ends. The germline gives CDR1 MNHNS, CDR2 SASEGT. The CDR3 sequence is CASMRATDSNQPQHF. The CDR3 region has the DNA TGTGCCAGCATGAGGGCGACAGATAGCAATCAGCCCCAGCATTTT.

V and J are TRBV4-1 and TRBJ1-1; D unresolved. This CDR3 region has 13 residues. Germline V lookup: CDR1 MGHRA, CDR2 YSYEKL. V lost 6 bases to trimming and J lost 6 bases, with 14 bases between them. The CDR3 loop reads CASRGSRRAEAFF. CDR3 DNA sequence: TGCGCCAGCAGGGGCAGCAGGAGGGCTGAAGCTTTCTTT.

This clone was seen more than once but under ten times. The chain couples TRBV4-1 to TRBJ1-4, with 7 nucleotides matching TRBD1. J lost 5 bases, V lost 5 bases, and 5 bases had no gene match. The CDR3 extends over 14 amino acids. Germline V gene lookup returns CDR1 MGHRA and CDR2 YSYEKL. The CDR3 loop is CASSLGQQNEKLFF. The CDR3, as DNA: TGCGCCAGCAGCTTGGGACAGCAAAATGAAAAACTGTTTTTT.

The CDR3 DNA reads as TGCGCCAGCAGCTTGATACTAGCGGGTAATAACGAGCAGTACTTC. Protein product: CASSLILAGNNEQYF. The chain recombines TRBV5-1 with TRBJ2-7; TRBD2 agrees at 9 bases. In germline, CDR1 is SGHRS, CDR2 YFSETQ. Trimming took 1 base from V and 5 from J; bases not matched to a gene: 7. There are 15 residues in the CDR3.

Concerning this clone itself: Other DNA sequences in the sample encode the same CDR3. The V and J genes are TRBV18 and TRBJ2-7, with a tentative D call TRBD1 (6 bases). V was trimmed by 3 bases and J by 1 base, leaving 7 bases between them. The CDR3 loop spans 13 amino acids. CDR1 and CDR2 from the germline V gene are KGHSH and LQKENI. CDR3 residues: CASSPDSSYEQYF. CDR3 DNA: TGTGCCAGCTCACCGGACAGTTCCTACGAGCAGTACTTC.

This sequence joins TRBV14 and TRBJ2-2; D possibly corresponds to TRBD2 (5 bases). The CDR3 totals 14 residues. Looked up from germline, CDR1 is SGHDN and CDR2 is FVKESK. Trimming pared 4 bases from V and 7 bases from J, leaving 13 bases between. The CDR3 coding sequence is TGTGCCAGCAGCCCATTTACTCGGGACGGGGAGCTGTTTTTT. Amino acids: CASSPFTRDGELFF.

This clone has just a few counts. The CDR3 bases are TGTGCCAGCAGCCCCGGGACGGATTTCTACGAGCAGTACTTC. Amino acids: CASSPGTDFYEQYF. The chain joins TRBV28 to TRBJ2-7; D could derive from TRBD1 or TRBD2 (5 bases each). Per germline, CDR1 MDHEN and CDR2 SYDVKM. V shed 6 bases and J shed 3 bases, with 15 bases lying between them. CDR3 length equals 14 residues.

CDR3 amino acids: CASSLVGTGNQPQHF. In DNA, the CDR3 is TGTGCCAGCAGCTTAGTGGGGACAGGGAATCAGCCCCAGCATTTT. The rearrangement links TRBV7-2 to TRBJ1-5; 9 nucleotides match TRBD1. Germline values: CDR1 SGHTA, CDR2 FQGNSA. The length of the CDR3 is 15 residues. Germline trimming cut 1 base from V and 4 bases from J; bases unmatched to any gene: 2.

This chain joins TRBV10-2 and TRBJ2-7; D is possibly TRBD1 (6 bases). V lost 6 bases and J lost 4, with 16 bases in between. Germline values: CDR1 WSHSY, CDR2 SAAADI. The length of the CDR3 is 14 residues. The CDR3 here is CASRRGTNFYEQYF. As DNA, the CDR3 is TGCGCCAGCAGAAGGGGGACGAATTTTTACGAGCAGTACTTC.

CDR3 amino acids: CARSPGQAGSVTNEKLFF. CDR3 DNA sequence: TGTGCCAGAAGCCCAGGACAGGCCGGCTCTGTAACTAATGAAAAACTGTTTTTT. This chain uses TRBV5-3 with TRBJ1-4; 7 nucleotides match TRBD1. TRBV5-3 is placed among ORFs of uncertain function. The CDR3 spans 18 residues. The J segment lost 1 base and the V segment lost 4 bases, leaving 13 bases of the junction unmatched.

V and J are TRBV19 and TRBJ1-5, with D uncertain. Per germline, CDR1 LNHDA and CDR2 SQIVND (reference sequence). V was cut by 7 bases and J by 0 bases, with 16 bases left in between. CDR3 length equals 16 residues. CDR3 sequence reads: CASTPNSQYSNQPQHF. CDR3 DNA: TGTGCCAGTACTCCCAACTCCCAGTATAGCAATCAGCCCCAGCATTTT.

V is TRBV5-4 and J is TRBJ2-3; D unresolved. V lost 2 bases, J lost 2 bases, and 6 bases lay in between. Germline values: CDR1 SGHNT, CDR2 YYREEE (reference sequence). This CDR3 has 13 amino acids. The DNA of the CDR3 is TGTGCCAGCAGCTTAAACCCCACAGATACGCAGTATTTT. Amino acids: CASSLNPTDTQYF.

This clone was detected only once. V is TRBV5-6 and J is TRBJ2-1, with 8 bases fitting TRBD2. This CDR3 spans 15 amino acids. V gave up 0 bases and J gave up 5 bases; unmatched junction bases: 4. The germline gives CDR1 SGHDT, CDR2 YYEEEE. In DNA form, the CDR3 reads TGTGCCAGCAGCTTGGCGGGAGGGGCAGACAATGAGCAGTTCTTC. This gives the protein CASSLAGGADNEQFF.

This CDR3 is CASSAFYEQYF. In DNA, the CDR3 is TGTGCCAGCAGTGCCTTCTACGAGCAGTACTTC. The chain is built from TRBV2 and TRBJ2-7; D gene uncertain. There are 11 residues in the CDR3. The germline CDR1 and CDR2 sequences are SNHLY and FYNNEI. V lost 4 bases to trimming and J lost 3 bases, with 4 bases between them.

This chain links TRBV2 with TRBJ2-5, with D perhaps TRBD1 or TRBD2 (6 bases each). V shed 1 base and J shed 6 bases, with 15 bases lying between them. The germline V gene encodes CDR1 SNHLY and CDR2 FYNNEI. The CDR3 covers 15 residues. Written as DNA, the CDR3 is TGTGCCAGCAGTGAAGGACCCCGGGGGCCCCAGACCCAGTACTTC. It specifies CASSEGPRGPQTQYF.

V usage is TRBV29-1 and J usage is TRBJ2-7; 7 positions agree with TRBD1. Germline V CDR1 and CDR2: SQVTM, ANQGSEA. The ends lost 2 bases at V and 0 bases at J; junction bases unmatched: 4. This CDR3 has 14 residues. CDR3 in DNA: TGCAGCGTTGAAAGACAGGGAAGCTCCTACGAGCAGTACTTC. As protein: CSVERQGSSYEQYF.

The chain combines TRBV21-1 with TRBJ2-1; TRBD2 reflects the table's D call only, with no check against the DNA. TRBV21-1 represents a pseudogene. The CDR3 contains 15 residues. The CDR3 loop is CASSTPGSSYNEQFF. In nucleotides, the CDR3 is TGTGCCAGCAGCACCCCGGGGAGCTCCTACAATGAGCAGTTCTTC.

The gene calls are TRBV29-1 and TRBJ2-3; tentatively, D is TRBD2 (5 bases). V lost 1 base, J lost 2 bases, and 13 bases lay in between. The CDR3 is made up of 15 amino acids. Germline V gene sequence: CDR1 SQVTM, CDR2 ANQGSEA. This CDR3 is CSVEVRDSDTDTQYF. The CDR3 bases are TGCAGCGTTGAAGTCCGGGATTCAGACACAGATACGCAGTATTTT.

V gene TRBV9 combines with J gene TRBJ2-1, with unresolved D. V lost 4 bases to trimming and J lost 6 bases, with 14 bases between them. Looked up from germline, CDR1 is SGDLS and CDR2 is YYNGEE. CDR3 size: 14 residues. The CDR3 DNA reads TGTGCCAGCAGCCCTAGGCCCTCAGTCAATGAGCAGTTCTTC. As protein: CASSPRPSVNEQFF.

J is TRBJ2-1 and V is TRBV25-1, with D perhaps matching TRBD1 (6 bases). Germline V gene sequence: CDR1 MGHDK, CDR2 SYGVNS. Between the trimmed V and J ends, which lost 2 bases and 10 bases, there was a span of 18 bases. This CDR3 is 15 amino acids long. Here the CDR3 reads CASSEMGAKGWEQFF. The CDR3 DNA reads TGTGCCAGCAGTGAAATGGGGGCTAAGGGGTGGGAGCAGTTCTTC.

This sequence joins TRBV11-2 and TRBJ2-5, with TRBD1 matching over 7 bases. V gave up 1 base and J gave up 6 bases; unmatched junction bases: 8. Per germline, CDR1 SGHAT and CDR2 FQNNGV. The CDR3 consists of 15 residues. CDR3 loop: CASSLGAGGEKTQYF. The CDR3 DNA is TGTGCCAGCAGCTTAGGGGCAGGGGGTGAAAAGACCCAGTACTTC.

This sequence joins TRBV6-6 and TRBJ1-5, with 12 nucleotides matching TRBD1. The CDR3 length is 16 residues. With V trimmed by 2 bases and J by 6 bases, 5 bases remained unmatched. Germline lookup yields CDR1 MNHNY and CDR2 SVGAGI (reference sequence). CDR3 nucleotide sequence: TGTGCCAGCAGTTACGGGGGACAGGGGGCGGCTCAGCCCCAGCATTTT. The encoded protein is CASSYGGQGAAQPQHF.